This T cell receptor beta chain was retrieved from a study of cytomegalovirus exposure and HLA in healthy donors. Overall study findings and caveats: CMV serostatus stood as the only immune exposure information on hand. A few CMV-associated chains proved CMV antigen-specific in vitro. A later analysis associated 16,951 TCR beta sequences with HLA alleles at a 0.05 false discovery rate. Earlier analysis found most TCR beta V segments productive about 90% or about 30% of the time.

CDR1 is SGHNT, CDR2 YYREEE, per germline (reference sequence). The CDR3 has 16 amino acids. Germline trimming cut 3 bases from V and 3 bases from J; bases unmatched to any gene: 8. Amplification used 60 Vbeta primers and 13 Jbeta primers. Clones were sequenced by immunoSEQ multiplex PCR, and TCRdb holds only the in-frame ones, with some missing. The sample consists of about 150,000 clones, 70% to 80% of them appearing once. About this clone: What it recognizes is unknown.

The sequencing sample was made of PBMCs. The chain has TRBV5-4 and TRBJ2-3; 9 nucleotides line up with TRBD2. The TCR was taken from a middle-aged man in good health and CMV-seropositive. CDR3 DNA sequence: TGTGCCAGCAGCTCAAATAGCGGGAGCGGGACAGATACGCAGTATTTT. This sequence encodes CASSSNSGSGTDTQYF.